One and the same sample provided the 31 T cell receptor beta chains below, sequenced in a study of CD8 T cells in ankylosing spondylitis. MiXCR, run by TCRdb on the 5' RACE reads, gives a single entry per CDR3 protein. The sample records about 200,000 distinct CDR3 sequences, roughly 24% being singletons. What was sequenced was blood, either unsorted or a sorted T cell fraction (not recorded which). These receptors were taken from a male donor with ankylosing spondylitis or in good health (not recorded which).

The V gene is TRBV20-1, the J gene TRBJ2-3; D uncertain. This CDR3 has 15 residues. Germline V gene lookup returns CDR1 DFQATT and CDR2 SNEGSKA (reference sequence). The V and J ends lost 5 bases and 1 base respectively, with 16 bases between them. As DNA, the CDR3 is TGCAGTGCTCCCTCGTCTGGATACCGCACAGATACGCAGTATTTT. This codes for CSAPSSGYRTDTQYF.

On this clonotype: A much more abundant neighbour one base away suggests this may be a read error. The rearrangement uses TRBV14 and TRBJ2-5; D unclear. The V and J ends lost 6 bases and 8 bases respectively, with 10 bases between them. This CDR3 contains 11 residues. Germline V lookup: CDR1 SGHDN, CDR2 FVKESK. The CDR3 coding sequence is TGTGCCAGCAGTCAGCTTCCAACCCAGTACTTC. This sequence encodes CASSQLPTQYF.

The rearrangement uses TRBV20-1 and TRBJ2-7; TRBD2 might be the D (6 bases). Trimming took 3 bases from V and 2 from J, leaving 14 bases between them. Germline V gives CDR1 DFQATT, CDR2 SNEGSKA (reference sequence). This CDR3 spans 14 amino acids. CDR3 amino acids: CSASGGRVPYEQYF. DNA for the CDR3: TGCAGTGCTAGCGGAGGGAGAGTACCCTACGAGCAGTACTTC.

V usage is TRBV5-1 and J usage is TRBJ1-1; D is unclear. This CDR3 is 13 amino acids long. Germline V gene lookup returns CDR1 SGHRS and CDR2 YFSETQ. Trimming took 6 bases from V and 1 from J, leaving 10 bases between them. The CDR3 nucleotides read TGCGCCAGCATGGAGACGGGGAACACTGAAGCTTTCTTT. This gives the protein CASMETGNTEAFF.

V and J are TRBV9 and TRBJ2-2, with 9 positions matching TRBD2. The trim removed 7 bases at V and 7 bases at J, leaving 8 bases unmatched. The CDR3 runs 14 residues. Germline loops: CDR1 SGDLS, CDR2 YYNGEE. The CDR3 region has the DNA TGTGCCAGCCGATCCGCGGGAGGGAACGGGGAGCTGTTTTTT. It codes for CASRSAGGNGELFF.

CDR3 amino acids: CSATRGRTNTEAFF. The CDR3 nucleotides are TGCAGTGCTACACGGGGGCGGACGAACACTGAAGCTTTCTTT. J is TRBJ1-1 and V is TRBV20-1, with D possibly matching TRBD1 (6 bases). Germline V gene lookup returns CDR1 DFQATT and CDR2 SNEGSKA (reference sequence). Trimming removed 4 bases from V and 1 base from J, with 13 bases in between. The CDR3 is made up of 14 amino acids.

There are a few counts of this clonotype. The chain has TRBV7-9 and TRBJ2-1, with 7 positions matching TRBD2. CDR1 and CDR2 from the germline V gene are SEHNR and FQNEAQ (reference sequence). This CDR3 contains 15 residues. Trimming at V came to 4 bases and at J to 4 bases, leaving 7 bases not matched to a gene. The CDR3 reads CASSSASGNYNEQFF. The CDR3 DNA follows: TGTGCCAGCAGCTCGGCTAGCGGAAATTACAATGAGCAGTTCTTC.

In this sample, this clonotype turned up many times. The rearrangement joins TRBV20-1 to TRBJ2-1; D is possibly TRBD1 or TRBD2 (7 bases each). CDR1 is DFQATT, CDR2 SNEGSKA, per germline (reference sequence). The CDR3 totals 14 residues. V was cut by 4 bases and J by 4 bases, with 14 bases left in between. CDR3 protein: CSATTGRAYNEQFF. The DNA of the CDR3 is TGCAGTGCTACGACAGGGAGGGCATACAATGAGCAGTTCTTC.

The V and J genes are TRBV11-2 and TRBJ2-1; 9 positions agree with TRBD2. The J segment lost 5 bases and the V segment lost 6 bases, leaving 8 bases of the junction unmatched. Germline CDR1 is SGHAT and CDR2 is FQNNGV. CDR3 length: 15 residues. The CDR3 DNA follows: TGTGCCAGCAGTACTGGGGCTAGCGGGAACAATGAGCAGTTCTTC. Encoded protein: CASSTGASGNNEQFF.

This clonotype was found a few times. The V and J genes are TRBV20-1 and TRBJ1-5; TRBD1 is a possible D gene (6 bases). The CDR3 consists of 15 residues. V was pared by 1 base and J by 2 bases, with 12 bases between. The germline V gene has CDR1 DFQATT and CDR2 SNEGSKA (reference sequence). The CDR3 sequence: CSARVTGNGNQPQHF. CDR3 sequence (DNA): TGCAGTGCTAGAGTAACAGGGAACGGCAATCAGCCCCAGCATTTT.

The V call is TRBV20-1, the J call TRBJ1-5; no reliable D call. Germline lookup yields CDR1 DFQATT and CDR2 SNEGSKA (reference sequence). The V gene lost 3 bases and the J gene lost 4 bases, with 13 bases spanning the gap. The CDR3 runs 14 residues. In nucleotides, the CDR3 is TGCAGTGCTAGTCGGCAGGCCCTTAATCAGCCCCAGCATTTT. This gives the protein CSASRQALNQPQHF.

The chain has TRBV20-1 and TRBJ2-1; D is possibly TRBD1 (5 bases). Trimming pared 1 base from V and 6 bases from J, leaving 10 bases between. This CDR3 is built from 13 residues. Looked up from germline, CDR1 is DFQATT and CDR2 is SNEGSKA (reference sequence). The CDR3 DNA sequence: TGCAGTGCTAGAGGACTTAGGGGCAATGAGCAGTTCTTC. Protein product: CSARGLRGNEQFF.

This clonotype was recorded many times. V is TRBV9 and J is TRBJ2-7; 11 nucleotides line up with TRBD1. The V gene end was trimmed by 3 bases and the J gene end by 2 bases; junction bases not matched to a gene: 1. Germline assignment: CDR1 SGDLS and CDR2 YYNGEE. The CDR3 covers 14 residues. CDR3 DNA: TGTGCCAGCAGCGGGACAGGGGGCCCCTACGAGCAGTACTTC. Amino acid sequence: CASSGTGGPYEQYF.

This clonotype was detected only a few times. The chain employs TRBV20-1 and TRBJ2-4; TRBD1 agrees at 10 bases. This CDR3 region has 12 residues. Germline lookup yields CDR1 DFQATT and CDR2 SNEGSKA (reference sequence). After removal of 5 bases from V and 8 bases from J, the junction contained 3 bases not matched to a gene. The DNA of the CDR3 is TGCAGTGCTCCGGACAGGGGGGACATTCAGTACTTC. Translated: CSAPDRGDIQYF.

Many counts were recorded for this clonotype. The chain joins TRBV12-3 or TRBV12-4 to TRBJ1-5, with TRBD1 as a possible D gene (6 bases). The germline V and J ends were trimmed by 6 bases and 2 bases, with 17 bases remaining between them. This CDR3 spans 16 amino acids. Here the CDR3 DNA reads TGTGCCAGCAGCCCCCGCGGGGGCGATGGCAATCAGCCCCAGCATTTT. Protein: CASSPRGGDGNQPQHF.

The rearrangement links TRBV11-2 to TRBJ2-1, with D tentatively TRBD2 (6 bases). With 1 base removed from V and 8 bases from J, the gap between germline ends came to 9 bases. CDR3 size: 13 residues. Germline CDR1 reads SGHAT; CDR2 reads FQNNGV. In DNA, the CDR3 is TGTGCCAGCAGCTTAGGGACTATTCATGAGCAGTTCTTC. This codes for CASSLGTIHEQFF. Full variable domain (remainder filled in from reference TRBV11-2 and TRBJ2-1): EAGVAQSPRYKIIEKRQSVAFWCNPISGHATLYWYQQILGQGPKLLIQFQNNGVVDDSQLPKDRFSAERLKGVDSTLKIQPAKLEDSAVYLCASSLGTIHEQFFGPGTRLTVL.

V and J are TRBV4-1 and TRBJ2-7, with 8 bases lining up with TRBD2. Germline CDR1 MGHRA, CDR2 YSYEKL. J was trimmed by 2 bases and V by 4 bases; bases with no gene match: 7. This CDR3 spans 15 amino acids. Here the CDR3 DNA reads TGCGCCAGCAGCCCTATAGCGGGACTTACCTACGAGCAGTACTTC. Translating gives CASSPIAGLTYEQYF.

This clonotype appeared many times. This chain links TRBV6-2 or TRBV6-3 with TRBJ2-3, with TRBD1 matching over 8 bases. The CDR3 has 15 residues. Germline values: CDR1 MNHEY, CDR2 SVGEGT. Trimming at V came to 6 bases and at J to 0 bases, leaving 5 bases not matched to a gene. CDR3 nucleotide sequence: TGTGCCAGCAGCCCGGGACAGGTTAGCACAGATACGCAGTATTTT. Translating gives CASSPGQVSTDTQYF.

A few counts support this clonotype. The CDR3 DNA sequence: TGCGCCAGCAGCAAACCCGGGACTAACACCGGGGAGCTGTTTTTT. Encoded protein: CASSKPGTNTGELFF. The rearrangement uses TRBV4-1 and TRBJ2-2; D is possibly TRBD2 (6 bases). The V gene lost 5 bases and the J gene lost 2 bases, with 12 bases spanning the gap. Looked up from germline, CDR1 is MGHRA and CDR2 is YSYEKL. The CDR3 length is 15 residues.

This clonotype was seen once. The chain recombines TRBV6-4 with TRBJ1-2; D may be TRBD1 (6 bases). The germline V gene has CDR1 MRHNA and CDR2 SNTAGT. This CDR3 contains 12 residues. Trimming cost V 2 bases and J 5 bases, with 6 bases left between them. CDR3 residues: CASSDQGYGYTF. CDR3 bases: TGTGCCAGCAGTGACCAGGGGTATGGCTACACCTTC.

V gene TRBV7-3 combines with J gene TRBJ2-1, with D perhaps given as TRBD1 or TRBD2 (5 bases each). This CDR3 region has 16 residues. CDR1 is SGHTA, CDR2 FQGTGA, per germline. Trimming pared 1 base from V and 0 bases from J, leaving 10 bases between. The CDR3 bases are TGTGCCAGCAGCTTAATGGGGGACCCCTCCTACAATGAGCAGTTCTTC. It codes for CASSLMGDPSYNEQFF. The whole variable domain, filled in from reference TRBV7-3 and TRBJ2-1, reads GAGVSQTPSNKVTEKGKYVELRCDPISGHTALYWYRQSLGQGPEFLIYFQGTGAADDSGLPNDRFFAVRPEGSVSTLKIQRTERGDSAVYLCASSLMGDPSYNEQFFGPGTRLTVL.

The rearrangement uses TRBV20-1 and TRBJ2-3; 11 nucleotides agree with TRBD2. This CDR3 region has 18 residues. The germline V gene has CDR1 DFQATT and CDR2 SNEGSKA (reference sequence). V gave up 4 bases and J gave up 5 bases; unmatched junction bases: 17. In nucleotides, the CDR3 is TGCAGTGCTACGGACCCTTTCACTAGCGGGAGAGGTGGAGATACGCAGTATTTT. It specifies CSATDPFTSGRGGDTQYF.

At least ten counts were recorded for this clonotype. CDR3 sequence reads: CASKTSVAYNEQFF. The CDR3 nucleotides are TGCGCCAGCAAGACTAGCGTTGCCTACAATGAGCAGTTCTTC. The chain has TRBV5-1 and TRBJ2-1, with 8 bases matching TRBD2. The J segment lost 2 bases and the V segment lost 6 bases, leaving 4 bases of the junction unmatched. The germline V gene has CDR1 SGHRS and CDR2 YFSETQ. The CDR3 consists of 14 residues.

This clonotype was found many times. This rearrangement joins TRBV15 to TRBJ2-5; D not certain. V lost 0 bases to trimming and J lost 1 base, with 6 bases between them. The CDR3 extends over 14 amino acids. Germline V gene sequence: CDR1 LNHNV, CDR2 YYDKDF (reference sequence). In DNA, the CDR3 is TGTGCCACCAGCAGAGAGACACCCCAAGAGACCCAGTACTTC. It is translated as CATSRETPQETQYF.

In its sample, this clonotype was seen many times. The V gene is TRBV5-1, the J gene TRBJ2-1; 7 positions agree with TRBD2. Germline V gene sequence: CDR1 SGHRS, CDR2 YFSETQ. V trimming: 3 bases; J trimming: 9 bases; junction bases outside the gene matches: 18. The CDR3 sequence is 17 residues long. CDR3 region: CASSSVVGLAVYGEQFF. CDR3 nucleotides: TGCGCCAGCAGCTCCGTAGTTGGCCTAGCGGTCTACGGTGAGCAGTTCTTC.

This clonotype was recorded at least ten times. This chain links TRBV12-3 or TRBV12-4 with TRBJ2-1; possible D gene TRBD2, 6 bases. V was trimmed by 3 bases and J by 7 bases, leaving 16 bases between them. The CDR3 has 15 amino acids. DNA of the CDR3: TGTGCCAGCAGTTTTAGTCTAGCGAGTTTTAATGAGCAGTTCTTC. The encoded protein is CASSFSLASFNEQFF.

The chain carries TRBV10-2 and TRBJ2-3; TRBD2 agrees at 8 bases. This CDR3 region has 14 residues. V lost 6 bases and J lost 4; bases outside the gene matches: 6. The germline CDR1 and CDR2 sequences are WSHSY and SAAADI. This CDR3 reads CASSLAGSPDTQYF. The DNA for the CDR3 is TGCGCCAGCAGCTTAGCGGGGAGCCCAGATACGCAGTATTTT.

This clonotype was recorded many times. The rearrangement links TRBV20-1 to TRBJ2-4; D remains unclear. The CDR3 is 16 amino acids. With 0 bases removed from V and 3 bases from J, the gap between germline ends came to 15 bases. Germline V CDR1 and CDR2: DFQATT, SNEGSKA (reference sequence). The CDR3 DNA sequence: TGCAGTGCTAGAGATATTGGCGAGTTAGGCAAAAACATTCAGTACTTC. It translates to CSARDIGELGKNIQYF.

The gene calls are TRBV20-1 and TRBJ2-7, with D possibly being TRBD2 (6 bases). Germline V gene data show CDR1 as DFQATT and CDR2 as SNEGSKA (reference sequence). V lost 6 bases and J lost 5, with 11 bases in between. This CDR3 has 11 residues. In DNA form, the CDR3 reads TGCAGTGCAAAGGAGCGGGACGAGCAGTACTTC. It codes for CSAKERDEQYF.

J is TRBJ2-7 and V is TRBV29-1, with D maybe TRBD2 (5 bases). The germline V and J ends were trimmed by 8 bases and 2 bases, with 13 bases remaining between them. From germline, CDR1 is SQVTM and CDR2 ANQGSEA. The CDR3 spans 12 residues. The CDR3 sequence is CSFKRGTYEQYF. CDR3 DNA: TGCAGCTTCAAGAGAGGGACCTACGAGCAGTACTTC.

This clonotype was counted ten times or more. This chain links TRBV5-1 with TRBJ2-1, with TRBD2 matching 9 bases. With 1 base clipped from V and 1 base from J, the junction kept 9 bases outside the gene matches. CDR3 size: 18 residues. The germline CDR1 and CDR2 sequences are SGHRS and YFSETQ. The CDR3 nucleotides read TGCGCCAGCAGCTTGAACCCCGGGCTAGCGGGATCCTACAATGAGCAGTTCTTC. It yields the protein CASSLNPGLAGSYNEQFF. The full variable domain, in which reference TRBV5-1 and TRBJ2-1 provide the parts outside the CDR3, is KAGVTQTPRYLIKTRGQQVTLSCSPISGHRSVSWYQQTPGQGLQFLFEYFSETQRNKGNFPGRFSGRQFSNSRSEMNVSTLELGDSALYLCASSLNPGLAGSYNEQFFGPGTRLTVL.